Listed below are T cell receptor beta chains from one sample, sequenced in a study of blood T cells in healthy people across ages. TCRdb processed the 5' RACE reads anew with MiXCR; each CDR3 protein has one entry. The sample yields about 580,000 distinct CDR3 sequences, roughly 48% seen once. The sequenced sample consisted of blood. Source of these receptors: a man at least 80 years old in good health. Each CDR3 is given with its conserved first and last residue. Fields, in order: V gene, D gene, J gene, clone size, CDR3 DNA, CDR3 protein. A D gene is named only where the DNA matches it firmly. Rows may omit the clone size; those that give it use once, few, many or a size class.

V gene: TRBV20-1
D gene: .
J gene: TRBJ2-5
clone size: .
CDR3 DNA: TGCAGTGCCCCCGACGCCAGGGGCGGTCTGGAGACCCAGTACTTC
CDR3 protein: CSAPDARGGLETQYF

V gene: TRBV6-5
D gene: TRBD2
J gene: TRBJ2-3
clone size: .
CDR3 DNA: TGCGCCAGCAGTCCTGGACTAGCGCGCACAGATACGCAGTATTTT
CDR3 protein: CASSPGLARTDTQYF

V gene: TRBV28
D gene: TRBD2
J gene: TRBJ2-1
clone size: .
CDR3 DNA: TGTGCCAGCAGTCTAGCGGGAGGGCCGAGTAATGAGCAGTTCTTC
CDR3 protein: CASSLAGGPSNEQFF

V gene: TRBV29-1
D gene: TRBD1
J gene: TRBJ1-2
clone size: .
CDR3 DNA: TGCAGCGTTGTACCGGGGACAGGGAACTATGGCTACACCTTC
CDR3 protein: CSVVPGTGNYGYTF

V gene: TRBV9
D gene: .
J gene: TRBJ2-1
clone size: .
CDR3 DNA: TGTGCCAGCAGCGTAAGGGGGGGGGCTTCCTACAATGAGCAGTTCTTC
CDR3 protein: CASSVRGGASYNEQFF

V gene: TRBV2
D gene: TRBD1
J gene: TRBJ1-2
clone size: few
CDR3 DNA: TGTGCCAGCAGTGGAATGGGACAGGCAGACTATGGCTACACCTTC
CDR3 protein: CASSGMGQADYGYTF

V gene: TRBV10-3
D gene: .
J gene: TRBJ1-5
clone size: many
CDR3 DNA: TGTGCCATCAGTGACCAGGGTTATAGCAATCAGCCCCAGCATTTT
CDR3 protein: CAISDQGYSNQPQHF

V gene: TRBV7-2
D gene: .
J gene: TRBJ2-1
clone size: .
CDR3 DNA: TGTGCCAGCAGCCCACCGGGACCCTTCTACAATGAGCAGTTCTTC
CDR3 protein: CASSPPGPFYNEQFF

V gene: TRBV7-9
D gene: TRBD1
J gene: TRBJ2-6
clone size: .
CDR3 DNA: TGTGCCAGCAGCCAAGCCGGGACAGCTGGGGCCAACGTCCTGACTTTC
CDR3 protein: CASSQAGTAGANVLTF

V gene: TRBV7-2
D gene: .
J gene: TRBJ2-4
clone size: .
CDR3 DNA: TGTGCCAGCAGCTTAGAACCACAGATAGCCAAAAACATTCAGTACTTC
CDR3 protein: CASSLEPQIAKNIQYF

V gene: TRBV7-9
D gene: TRBD1
J gene: TRBJ2-5
clone size: .
CDR3 DNA: TGTGCCAGCAACGACAGGGTGGCGGAGACCCAGTACTTC
CDR3 protein: CASNDRVAETQYF

V gene: TRBV12-3/TRBV12-4
D gene: TRBD2
J gene: TRBJ2-3
clone size: few
CDR3 DNA: TGTGCCAGCAGGGAGCGGGGGTCTGCAGATACGCAGTATTTT
CDR3 protein: CASRERGSADTQYF

V gene: TRBV10-2
D gene: .
J gene: TRBJ2-5
clone size: .
CDR3 DNA: TGCGCCAGCAGGGACCCAACTGTCCAAGAGACCCAGTACTTC
CDR3 protein: CASRDPTVQETQYF

V gene: TRBV7-2
D gene: TRBD2
J gene: TRBJ2-7
clone size: .
CDR3 DNA: TGTGCCAGCAGTCAGACTAGCGGAGCCTTCTACGAGCAGTACTTC
CDR3 protein: CASSQTSGAFYEQYF

V gene: TRBV7-9
D gene: .
J gene: TRBJ2-1
clone size: .
CDR3 DNA: TGTGCCAGCACCGTAACAAGCGGATACAATGAGCAGTTCTTC
CDR3 protein: CASTVTSGYNEQFF

V gene: TRBV7-2
D gene: TRBD1
J gene: TRBJ2-1
clone size: few
CDR3 DNA: TGTGCCAGCAGCATCCGGGACAGGGGAAATGAGCAGTTCTTC
CDR3 protein: CASSIRDRGNEQFF

V gene: TRBV20-1
D gene: TRBD2
J gene: TRBJ2-1
clone size: .
CDR3 DNA: TGCAGTGCTAGACTGAGCTCGGGGACTAGCGGGAGGGGAACCTACAATGAGCAGTTCTTC
CDR3 protein: CSARLSSGTSGRGTYNEQFF

V gene: TRBV5-1
D gene: .
J gene: TRBJ2-7
clone size: .
CDR3 DNA: TGCGCCAGCAGCTTGGTTCTGACTGGGCCCTACGAGCAGTACTTC
CDR3 protein: CASSLVLTGPYEQYF

V gene: TRBV7-2
D gene: .
J gene: TRBJ2-3
clone size: .
CDR3 DNA: TGTGCCAGCAGCTTGGAACCACAGGGATCCGGCGCAGATACGCAGTATTTT
CDR3 protein: CASSLEPQGSGADTQYF

V gene: TRBV7-2
D gene: .
J gene: TRBJ1-1
clone size: .
CDR3 DNA: TGTGCCAGCCTGGTCAGATTGAACACTGAAGCTTTCTTT
CDR3 protein: CASLVRLNTEAFF

V gene: TRBV28
D gene: .
J gene: TRBJ1-4
clone size: .
CDR3 DNA: TGTGCCAGCAGTTTGGGGGACTCAACTAATGAAAAACTGTTTTTT
CDR3 protein: CASSLGDSTNEKLFF

V gene: TRBV10-3
D gene: .
J gene: TRBJ2-3
clone size: few
CDR3 DNA: TGTGCCATCAGGGCTACCGAGCCAGATACGCAGTATTTT
CDR3 protein: CAIRATEPDTQYF

V gene: TRBV12-3/TRBV12-4
D gene: .
J gene: TRBJ2-6
clone size: once
CDR3 DNA: TGTGCCAGCAGTTACCCCACTTCCGGGGCCAACGTCCTGACTTTC
CDR3 protein: CASSYPTSGANVLTF

V gene: TRBV9
D gene: TRBD2
J gene: TRBJ2-1
clone size: .
CDR3 DNA: TGTGCCAGCAGCGTAGGGAGCGGGAGGGGTGGGGATGAGCAGTTCTTC
CDR3 protein: CASSVGSGRGGDEQFF

V gene: TRBV20-1
D gene: .
J gene: TRBJ1-5
clone size: .
CDR3 DNA: TGCAGTGCTAGTAGGTCAGGGTTGGCCAATCAGCCCCAGCATTTT
CDR3 protein: CSASRSGLANQPQHF

V gene: TRBV6-6
D gene: .
J gene: TRBJ2-4
clone size: many
CDR3 DNA: TGTGCCAGTTCGGGTGGGGGAGTACTTCAGTACTTC
CDR3 protein: CASSGGGVLQYF

V gene: TRBV7-2
D gene: .
J gene: TRBJ2-5
clone size: few
CDR3 DNA: TGTGCCAGCAGCTTCCAGACGGGAGTTGGAGAGACCCAGTACTTC
CDR3 protein: CASSFQTGVGETQYF

V gene: TRBV6-6
D gene: TRBD1
J gene: TRBJ2-2
clone size: few
CDR3 DNA: TGTGCCAGCAGCAGACAGGGGGAGCGTACCGGGGAGCTGTTTTTT
CDR3 protein: CASSRQGERTGELFF

V gene: TRBV20-1
D gene: .
J gene: TRBJ2-5
clone size: .
CDR3 DNA: TGCAGTGCTAGAACCCGGGAGACCCAGTACTTC
CDR3 protein: CSARTRETQYF

V gene: TRBV5-1
D gene: .
J gene: TRBJ2-3
clone size: .
CDR3 DNA: TGCGCCAGCAGCTTGTCTTGGACAGATGCGCAGTATTTT
CDR3 protein: CASSLSWTDAQYF

V gene: TRBV4-2
D gene: TRBD2
J gene: TRBJ2-1
clone size: few
CDR3 DNA: TGTGCCAGCAGCCATACCCCCGGGGAGGGCTCCTACAATGAGCAGTTCTTC
CDR3 protein: CASSHTPGEGSYNEQFF

V gene: TRBV12-3/TRBV12-4
D gene: .
J gene: TRBJ1-2
clone size: .
CDR3 DNA: TGTGCCAGCAGCCTTTTTAATGGCTACACCTTC
CDR3 protein: CASSLFNGYTF

V gene: TRBV10-3
D gene: .
J gene: TRBJ2-2
clone size: .
CDR3 DNA: TGTGCCACCGACCCGGACGGACCGAACACCGGGGAGCTGTTTTTT
CDR3 protein: CATDPDGPNTGELFF

V gene: TRBV2
D gene: .
J gene: TRBJ1-2
clone size: .
CDR3 DNA: TGTGCCAGCAGTGAACGGCATCTGGGCTACACCTTC
CDR3 protein: CASSERHLGYTF

V gene: TRBV6-5
D gene: .
J gene: TRBJ1-1
clone size: few
CDR3 DNA: TGTGCCAGCAGTTACATGGGAAAAGCTTTCTTT
CDR3 protein: CASSYMGKAFF

V gene: TRBV4-1
D gene: .
J gene: TRBJ1-2
clone size: .
CDR3 DNA: TGCGCCAGCAGCCAAGGGACGGAGTATGGCTACACCTTC
CDR3 protein: CASSQGTEYGYTF

V gene: TRBV12-5
D gene: .
J gene: TRBJ1-2
clone size: .
CDR3 DNA: TGTGCTAGTGGCTATCAAGGGGGGGCCTGGAGGGATGGCTACACCTTC
CDR3 protein: CASGYQGGAWRDGYTF

V gene: TRBV7-2
D gene: .
J gene: TRBJ2-5
clone size: .
CDR3 DNA: TGTGCCAGCAGCTTAGCGCGAAACCAGCACACCCAGTACTTC
CDR3 protein: CASSLARNQHTQYF